This T cell receptor beta chain was identified during a study of cytomegalovirus exposure and HLA in healthy donors (TCRdb year 2017). As for the study more broadly: In an earlier analysis of 587 of the donors, under 300 Gb of sequence data and roughly 100 million unique TCR beta sequences from 150 million to 200 million T cells were reported. An early release that covered roughly 600 HLA-typed donors contained around 300 gigabases of sequencing data and tens of millions of unique TCR sequences. The genetic ancestry cluster associated with self-reported Caucasian donors included about 81% of the 398 genotyped donors. The study was designed to test whether signatures of past pathogen exposure could be identified by cataloging public T cell receptors. The T cell repertoires of some 700 subjects were profiled by immunosequencing and related to cytomegalovirus serostatus. Besides the first cohort of 666 subjects, a separate validation cohort made up of 95 to 150 different subjects was used. High-throughput TCR immunosequencing, statistical association of individual TCRs with disease status, and machine learning were combined to predict cytomegalovirus infection status. In a later analysis, previously published TCR beta repertoires from 670 or so donors were re-analyzed and high-resolution HLA genotyping was added so that TCR occurrence patterns could be studied. The later analysis used no new phenotypic data to find candidate immune exposures, relying instead on TCR beta sequences and their occurrence across donors. In an earlier analysis of 587 of the donors, high-throughput TCR beta sequencing was used to judge whether each TCR beta V gene segment behaved as functional or pseudogenic. Alongside the repertoire data, information on donor age, sex, ethnicity and CMV serostatus was compiled. In a later genetic analysis, genome-wide SNP genotypes for about 55% of the roughly 700 donors were used, and that subset was treated as a discovery cohort. All discovery cohort repertoires had been generated on a single sequencing platform. HLA typing included class I and class II loci at four-digit resolution. Typing coverage varied by locus: roughly 629-640 donors for A, B, C, DRB1 and DQB1; approximately 500 for DQA1; about 590 for DPA1; roughly 450 for DPB1. Four or five DR-DQ haplotypes were treated as single units for association and clustering because of strong linkage in the cohort. Among some 400 genotyped donors of the cohort, an average of about 220,000 unique TCR beta nucleotide sequences was sequenced per donor, of which 15% to 20% were non-productive.

Remarks on this clone: Its antigen is currently not known. Per-base qualities were not stored, and no clone one base away is much larger.

General findings and caveats noted by the study authors: Only TCR beta chains were sequenced in this cohort, and the absence of alpha or paired-chain data limited detectable features. In both the original and validation cohorts, the classifier was reported to diagnose cytomegalovirus status with high specificity and sensitivity. Sequencing depth was assumed to be roughly uniform across donors in the presence/absence analyses, though that assumption may not hold. Correlated functional status among segregating V segments might reflect linkage disequilibrium, but an unknown experimental factor could not be ruled out. Most TCR sequences were seen in very few donors, while some public TCRs were found in many individuals. Because HLA typing was missing for some donors at each locus, association tests included only the typed subset. In a later analysis, TCR association rates were found to vary across HLA loci, with the most associated TCRs seen for DRB1 alleles and the fewest for HLA-C alleles. A later genetic analysis reported fewer N-insertions in productive TCRs among donors in an Asian-associated ancestry cluster than the roughly 720-donor mean. A few of the identified cytomegalovirus-associated TCR beta chains were confirmed in vitro to be specific for cytomegalovirus antigens. A group of highly shared sequence variants was considered likely to be a technical artifact of the sequencing pipeline. The earlier analysis of about 600 of the donors excluded seventeen rarely observed V segments, including chromosome 9 orphons, because counts were too low. According to a later analysis, most CMV-associated TCR beta chains appeared to be HLA-restricted, and the HLA associations seemed to be driven largely by CMV exposure. In an earlier analysis of about 540 of the donors, most TCR beta V segments were observed in productive rearrangements about 87% or about 30% of the time, broadly matching IMGT annotations. It was suggested by the authors that the approach could potentially be generalized to other disease states and immunological phenotypes. Assigning TCR associations to individual alleles was difficult when HLA alleles, especially DR and DQ, strongly co-occurred. A later analysis found that HLA-associated TCR beta chains were more clonally expanded and had lower generation probabilities than equally common non-associated chains. Some IMGT-functional V segments, including TRBV6-2 and TRBV6-3, could not be distinguished by the 87-base-pair reads and were therefore excluded. In a later analysis, several top co-occurrence clusters were reported to appear linked to parvovirus B19, influenza, CMV and Epstein-Barr virus. In a later genetic analysis, a missense DCLRE1C variant was associated with V-gene and J-gene trimming of TCR beta chains, and the association was replicated in an independent cohort. A further reported finding was that TCR beta sequences accurately predicted the HLA-A and HLA-B alleles for most subjects in the first cohort. The study gave a list of 150 to 200 TCR beta chains associated with cytomegalovirus. CMV serostatus was the only immune exposure information available for the cohort. At a false discovery rate of 0.05, a later analysis linked approximately 18,000 TCR beta sequences to specific HLA alleles.

The cohort comprised some 700 healthy bone marrow donors. At the time of sampling, all cohort members were nominally healthy, though unrecorded immune exposures were likely present. The donor tested CMV seropositive, placing the donor among the 310 or so seropositive members of the cohort. A peripheral blood sample was collected from each donor, and TCR beta sequencing was performed on peripheral blood mononuclear cells. Genomic DNA extraction from the blood cell samples was performed with the Qiagen DNeasy Blood Extraction Kit. CDR1 GTSNPN and CDR2 SVGIG are derived from the germline V gene (reference sequence). Here V drops 5 bases and J drops 6 bases, and the junction holds 8 bases not matched to any gene. CDR3 length: 14 amino acids, cysteine to phenylalanine. The CDR3 DNA has 42 bases and is translated from base 1. Receptors were amplified or captured by the immunoSEQ multiplex PCR assay. A mixture of 60 forward primers for TCR Vbeta segments and 13 reverse primers for TCR Jbeta segments was used in the multiplex PCR. The CDR3 region of rearranged TCR beta genes was amplified from genomic DNA with a multiplex PCR assay. On the Illumina HiSeq System, the amplified TCR beta libraries were sequenced as 87-base-pair reads. On the study's bioinformatics: A later analysis tallied roughly 78 million unique TCR beta chains across the 666 repertoires, and approximately 11 million of those chains were shared by two or more donors. A nearest-neighbor algorithm error-corrected the raw reads and collapsed the reads into unique sequences, merging closely related sequences to remove PCR and sequencing errors. V, D and J gene segments were assigned by aligning CDR3 sequences to IMGT reference sequences. For a sequence to be retained, a match of at least six nucleotides was required to both a V gene segment and a J gene segment. Rearrangements were called productive when the CDR3 lacked stop codons and stayed in frame with V and J; all others were non-productive. Following IMGT convention, CDR3 was defined as the stretch from the second conserved V-encoded cysteine to the conserved J-encoded phenylalanine. The earlier analysis of roughly 590 of the donors excluded any sequence lacking an unambiguous match to a single V gene segment. In an earlier analysis of about 590 of the donors, a V segment was called functional when productive rearrangements were above 56.7%, and segregating when the standard deviation between donors exceeded 5%. A statistical classification framework was built to diagnose cytomegalovirus status from the catalog of TCR beta chain sequences. A later analysis assigned V and J genes by comparing TCR nucleotide sequences with IMGT/GENE-DB human TR gene sequences. In a later analysis, CDR3 sequences and most-parsimonious VDJ recombination scenarios were assigned using the TCRdist pipeline. In a later analysis, every TCR beta chain was defined by the combination of its CDR3 amino acid sequence and its V-gene family, and reads without a unique V-gene family were dropped. As a way to deal with suspected cross-contamination and a sequencing artifact, a later analysis dropped 450 to 600 nucleotide sequences that were highly shared and had low generation probability. In a later analysis, a clonal expansion index for each public chain was calculated from normalized within-repertoire ranks of inferred template counts. A later analysis computed generation probabilities with a VDJ recombination model fitted to out-of-frame rearrangements, and checked the results against IGoR. A later analysis scored TCR-TCR, TCR-HLA and TCR-CMV co-occurrence with hypergeometric tests, applying a repertoire-size bias correction to TCR pairs. To estimate false discovery rates, a later analysis permuted the HLA or CMV assignments 20 times. In a later analysis, co-occurring TCRs were grouped with DBSCAN, and TCRdist sequence similarity was added when clustering was performed within HLA-allele-positive subsets. For co-occurrence clustering, repertoires with fewer than 30,000 or more than 120,000 public chains were excluded, along with several repertoires with anomalous nucleotide sharing. Sourced from immuneACCESS, this table was stored by TCRdb with only in-frame sequences that have V and J called. A share of the clones is absent; for the studies checked, an unresolved V gene accounts for under half, and the remainder has no known explanation. V and J calls and clone size are copied from that table; D and trimming were computed from the DNA. The sample table shows 95,000 to 150,000 clones, and roughly 70% are seen once. The ten largest make up 2.9% of the sample.

The specimen was PBMCs. The receptor chain draws on TRBV30 and TRBJ1-4; 8 bases in the middle match TRBD1. This receptor was obtained from a woman aged 35 to 49 in good health and CMV-seropositive. The CDR3 protein: CAWGLETGDEKLFF. The nucleotides read TGTGCCTGGGGCCTTGAGACAGGGGATGAAAAACTGTTTTTT.